This TCR beta chain emerged from a study of CXCR3-negative and CXCR3-positive naive CD8 T cells. It was by 5' RACE with UMI labels that the TRB cDNA libraries were prepared. TCRdb reprocessed the 5' RACE reads and keeps a single row for each CDR3 protein, giving no DNA. With 85,000 to 90,000 distinct CDR3 sequences in the sample, the ten largest clones hold around 0.82%. Study-wide results and caveats: Memory CD8+ cells showed much lower diversity, while both naive subsets displayed comparably high diversity. The TRB CDR3s that CXCR3-positive naive cells carried were more hydrophobic than those of CXCR3-negative naive cells. Naive CXCR3-negative and CXCR3-positive cells had similar TRBV-TRBJ usage; memory differed.

Of note for this clonotype: Its cognate antigen is unknown.

Germline V gene sequence: CDR1 SGHVS, CDR2 FQNEAQ. The CDR3 extends over 18 amino acids. This sequence was found in a human donor in good health. Some clones in this sample may be carry-over from other donors' samples. V is TRBV7-8 and J is TRBJ2-7; the TRBD2 assignment by TCRdb is unverifiable without DNA. The sequencing sample was made of naive CXCR3+ CD8+ T cells from blood. Documented subset: CD45RO-CCR7+CD27+CD95- naive CD8+ T cells expressing CXCR3 (TNR3+). CDR3 amino acids: CASSPHPGLAGGSYEQYF.